Listed below are T cell receptor beta chains from one sample, sequenced in a study of identical twins. From the 5' RACE reads, TCRdb called clonotypes with MiXCR, one entry per CDR3 protein. The sample records hundreds of thousands of distinct CDR3 sequences, about 7.5% being singletons. These data are also associated with another study on yellow fever vaccine responses in identical twins.

Sequences were obtained from memory (CD45RO+) T cells sorted from blood. These receptors were obtained from a woman in her late teens or twenties in good health. CDR3s include the opening cysteine and the closing phenylalanine or tryptophan. The D gene is left open where the match is weak. Where a row states a size, it is once, few, many or the class of an expanded clone; other rows omit it.

cdr3_length: 20
j_call: TRBJ2-1
v_call: TRBV24-1
d_call: TRBD1
clone_size: many
cdr3_nt: TGTGCCACCAGTGGGGCCCCGGGACAGGGAGGGGCCAGCTCCTACAATGAGCAGTTCTTC
cdr3_aa: CATSGAPGQGGASSYNEQFF

cdr3_length: 16
j_call: TRBJ1-1
v_call: TRBV11-3
d_call: NA
clone_size: few
cdr3_nt: TGTGCCAGCAGCTTAGGCGGGCCGAAAATGAACACTGAAGCTTTCTTT
cdr3_aa: CASSLGGPKMNTEAFF

cdr3_length: 15
j_call: TRBJ2-3
v_call: TRBV5-6
d_call: NA
clone_size: few
cdr3_nt: TGTGCCAGCAGCTTGTCACTAGTGGGCACAGATACGCAGTATTTT
cdr3_aa: CASSLSLVGTDTQYF

cdr3_length: 15
j_call: TRBJ2-2
v_call: TRBV4-1
d_call: TRBD2
clone_size: few
cdr3_nt: TGCGCCAGCAGCCGACTAGCGGGAAACACCGGGGAGCTGTTTTTT
cdr3_aa: CASSRLAGNTGELFF

cdr3_length: 12
j_call: TRBJ2-1
v_call: TRBV4-3
d_call: NA
clone_size: NA
cdr3_nt: TGCGCCAGCAGCCCGATTGGGGGTGAGCAGTTCTTC
cdr3_aa: CASSPIGGEQFF

cdr3_length: 12
j_call: TRBJ2-2
v_call: TRBV2
d_call: NA
clone_size: NA
cdr3_nt: TGTGCCAGCAGGATCAACACCGGGGAGCTGTTTTTT
cdr3_aa: CASRINTGELFF

cdr3_length: 16
j_call: TRBJ2-4
v_call: TRBV24-1
d_call: TRBD2
clone_size: many
cdr3_nt: TGTGCCACCAGTGATCCTAGCGGGGCCGGGTTTGACATTCAGTACTTC
cdr3_aa: CATSDPSGAGFDIQYF

cdr3_length: 13
j_call: TRBJ1-2
v_call: TRBV29-1
d_call: NA
clone_size: NA
cdr3_nt: TGCAGCGTTGAAGGGATCAAGAGGGGGGGCTACACCTTC
cdr3_aa: CSVEGIKRGGYTF

cdr3_length: 12
j_call: TRBJ2-2
v_call: TRBV7-9
d_call: NA
clone_size: few
cdr3_nt: TGTGCCAGCCTCTGGGACACCGGGGAGCTGTTTTTT
cdr3_aa: CASLWDTGELFF

cdr3_length: 14
j_call: TRBJ1-5
v_call: TRBV12-3/TRBV12-4
d_call: NA
clone_size: few
cdr3_nt: TGTGCCAGCAGTAGCGGATATAGCAATCAGCCCCAGCATTTT
cdr3_aa: CASSSGYSNQPQHF

cdr3_length: 15
j_call: TRBJ2-5
v_call: TRBV29-1
d_call: TRBD1
clone_size: many
cdr3_nt: TGCAGCGTGGCGTTAGACAGGGGGCACCAAGAGACCCAGTACTTC
cdr3_aa: CSVALDRGHQETQYF

cdr3_length: 13
j_call: TRBJ1-5
v_call: TRBV7-2
d_call: NA
clone_size: NA
cdr3_nt: TGTGCCAGCAGCGCCTCAGGGCCAGAGCCCCAGCATTTT
cdr3_aa: CASSASGPEPQHF

cdr3_length: 15
j_call: TRBJ2-5
v_call: TRBV4-3
d_call: TRBD1
clone_size: few
cdr3_nt: TGCGCCAGCAGCCATGACAGGGTCGAGGCAGAGGCCCAGTACTTC
cdr3_aa: CASSHDRVEAEAQYF

cdr3_length: 18
j_call: TRBJ2-2
v_call: TRBV2
d_call: NA
clone_size: NA
cdr3_nt: TGTACCTGCAGTTTATGGGTTCGGGGTTCCTCGAACACCGGGGAGCTGTTTTTT
cdr3_aa: CTCSLWVRGSSNTGELFF

cdr3_length: 11
j_call: TRBJ1-1
v_call: TRBV7-9
d_call: NA
clone_size: few
cdr3_nt: TGTGCCAGCAGCTTACAGGGGCGGGCTTTCTTT
cdr3_aa: CASSLQGRAFF

cdr3_length: 14
j_call: TRBJ2-1
v_call: TRBV9
d_call: NA
clone_size: many
cdr3_nt: TGTGCCAGCAGCGTAGAGGGAAGGGTCGATGAGCAGTTCTTC
cdr3_aa: CASSVEGRVDEQFF

cdr3_length: 15
j_call: TRBJ2-5
v_call: TRBV6-5
d_call: NA
clone_size: NA
cdr3_nt: TGTGCCAGCAGTTACGGGTCGGGTCCTCAAGAGACCCAGTACTTC
cdr3_aa: CASSYGSGPQETQYF

cdr3_length: 14
j_call: TRBJ2-7
v_call: TRBV6-1
d_call: TRBD2
clone_size: NA
cdr3_nt: TGTGCCAGCAGGTCGGGGGGGAGCTCCTACGAGCAGTACTTC
cdr3_aa: CASRSGGSSYEQYF

cdr3_length: 13
j_call: TRBJ2-3
v_call: TRBV19
d_call: NA
clone_size: few
cdr3_nt: TGTGCCAGTAGCCCTGACCGTTGGGATACGCAGTATTTT
cdr3_aa: CASSPDRWDTQYF

cdr3_length: 13
j_call: TRBJ2-3
v_call: TRBV6-4
d_call: NA
clone_size: many
cdr3_nt: TGTGCCAGCAGTGCAGCTAGCACAGATACGCAGTATTTT
cdr3_aa: CASSAASTDTQYF

cdr3_length: 15
j_call: TRBJ1-4
v_call: TRBV7-8
d_call: TRBD1
clone_size: NA
cdr3_nt: TGTGCCAGCAGCTTAGGACAGGGGGCGCTTGAAAAACTGTTTTTT
cdr3_aa: CASSLGQGALEKLFF

cdr3_length: 13
j_call: TRBJ1-1
v_call: TRBV28
d_call: NA
clone_size: few
cdr3_nt: TGTGCCAGCAGTTTATTGGGGGTCACTGAAGCTTTCTTT
cdr3_aa: CASSLLGVTEAFF

cdr3_length: 14
j_call: TRBJ2-2
v_call: TRBV19
d_call: TRBD1
clone_size: NA
cdr3_nt: TGTGCCACAACGTGGGACAGAAACACCGGGGAGCTGTTTTTT
cdr3_aa: CATTWDRNTGELFF

cdr3_length: 14
j_call: TRBJ2-7
v_call: TRBV24-1
d_call: NA
clone_size: few
cdr3_nt: TGTGCCACCAGTGACGGGGGCAGGGGAGACGAGCAGTACTTC
cdr3_aa: CATSDGGRGDEQYF

cdr3_length: 18
j_call: TRBJ1-3
v_call: TRBV21-1
d_call: NA
clone_size: NA
cdr3_nt: TGTGCCAGCAGCAAAGCGCTCCGTAAGCCTGACTCTGGAAACACCATATATTTT
cdr3_aa: CASSKALRKPDSGNTIYF

cdr3_length: 16
j_call: TRBJ1-4
v_call: TRBV4-2
d_call: NA
clone_size: few
cdr3_nt: TGTGCCAGCAGCCCGCCAGGTGGGCCGACTAATGAAAAACTGTTTTTT
cdr3_aa: CASSPPGGPTNEKLFF

cdr3_length: 17
j_call: TRBJ2-3
v_call: TRBV18
d_call: NA
clone_size: NA
cdr3_nt: TGTGCCAGCTCACCTACCAGAACCCTAACGGGCACAGATACGCAGTATTTT
cdr3_aa: CASSPTRTLTGTDTQYF

cdr3_length: 14
j_call: TRBJ2-2
v_call: TRBV20-1
d_call: TRBD1
clone_size: NA
cdr3_nt: TGCAGTGCGGACAGGGGAACGGGCACCGGGGAGCTGTTTTTT
cdr3_aa: CSADRGTGTGELFF

cdr3_length: 14
j_call: TRBJ2-7
v_call: TRBV6-5
d_call: TRBD1
clone_size: NA
cdr3_nt: TGTGCCAGCAGTTACCTGGACAGGCTCTACGAGCAGTACTTC
cdr3_aa: CASSYLDRLYEQYF

cdr3_length: 14
j_call: TRBJ1-1
v_call: TRBV6-4
d_call: NA
clone_size: many
cdr3_nt: TGTGCCAGCAGTAAGACAGGAGTGAACACTGAAGCTTTCTTT
cdr3_aa: CASSKTGVNTEAFF

cdr3_length: 15
j_call: TRBJ2-7
v_call: TRBV5-1
d_call: TRBD2
clone_size: NA
cdr3_nt: TGCGCCAGCAGCTTGGACGCGGGGGGCCGGTGGGAGCAGTACTTC
cdr3_aa: CASSLDAGGRWEQYF

cdr3_length: 13
j_call: TRBJ2-7
v_call: TRBV29-1
d_call: TRBD1
clone_size: many
cdr3_nt: TGCAGCGTTAGGGACAGGGCCGGCTACGAGCAGTACTTC
cdr3_aa: CSVRDRAGYEQYF

cdr3_length: 13
j_call: TRBJ2-3
v_call: TRBV18
d_call: NA
clone_size: few
cdr3_nt: TGTGCCAGCCGACCGATCGGCCCCGATACGCAGTATTTT
cdr3_aa: CASRPIGPDTQYF

cdr3_length: 16
j_call: TRBJ2-2
v_call: TRBV11-2
d_call: TRBD2
clone_size: few
cdr3_nt: TGTGCCAGCAGCTGGGGGGGGGGACCGAACACCGGGGAGCTGTTTTTT
cdr3_aa: CASSWGGGPNTGELFF

cdr3_length: 13
j_call: TRBJ2-5
v_call: TRBV9
d_call: NA
clone_size: NA
cdr3_nt: TGTGCCAGCAGCCCCTTGACTGGGCGGACCCAGTACTTC
cdr3_aa: CASSPLTGRTQYF

cdr3_length: 14
j_call: TRBJ2-1
v_call: TRBV5-1
d_call: TRBD1
clone_size: NA
cdr3_nt: TGCGCCAGCAGCTTGGCCGGGACAGGACTCGAGCAGTTCTTC
cdr3_aa: CASSLAGTGLEQFF

cdr3_length: 14
j_call: TRBJ1-2
v_call: TRBV2
d_call: NA
clone_size: few
cdr3_nt: TGTGCCAGCAGTGAAGAACAGGGACGTCGCGGCTACACCTTC
cdr3_aa: CASSEEQGRRGYTF

cdr3_length: 16
j_call: TRBJ2-7
v_call: TRBV10-1
d_call: TRBD2
clone_size: NA
cdr3_nt: TGCGCCAGCAGTGAGTCGCGAGGCGGGAGGGCCTACGAGCAGTACTTC
cdr3_aa: CASSESRGGRAYEQYF

cdr3_length: 15
j_call: TRBJ2-1
v_call: TRBV24-1
d_call: NA
clone_size: many
cdr3_nt: TGTGCCACCAGTGCCCTAGGACTTGAGTACAATGAGCAGTTCTTC
cdr3_aa: CATSALGLEYNEQFF

cdr3_length: 13
j_call: TRBJ2-5
v_call: TRBV5-1
d_call: NA
clone_size: many
cdr3_nt: TGTGCCAGCAGCTTAGTGGGGGAAGAGACCCAGTACTTC
cdr3_aa: CASSLVGEETQYF

cdr3_length: 14
j_call: TRBJ2-3
v_call: TRBV11-2
d_call: TRBD2
clone_size: NA
cdr3_nt: TGTGCCAGCAGCTTAGATCGGGGGGGGGATACGCAGTATTTT
cdr3_aa: CASSLDRGGDTQYF

cdr3_length: 14
j_call: TRBJ2-5
v_call: TRBV7-2
d_call: NA
clone_size: many
cdr3_nt: TGTGCCAGCAGCTTAGGGGGCTGGGGAGAGACCCAGTACTTC
cdr3_aa: CASSLGGWGETQYF

cdr3_length: 12
j_call: TRBJ1-5
v_call: TRBV6-5
d_call: NA
clone_size: many
cdr3_nt: TGTGCCAGCGGGGGGAGCAATCAGCCCCAGCATTTT
cdr3_aa: CASGGSNQPQHF

cdr3_length: 16
j_call: TRBJ2-3
v_call: TRBV4-2
d_call: TRBD1
clone_size: many
cdr3_nt: TGTGCCAGCAACCCGGGCCCGGGACAGGGGACAGATACGCAGTATTTT
cdr3_aa: CASNPGPGQGTDTQYF

cdr3_length: 12
j_call: TRBJ1-2
v_call: TRBV27
d_call: NA
clone_size: NA
cdr3_nt: TGTGCCAGCAGTTTAAGAGGGGATGGCTACACCTTC
cdr3_aa: CASSLRGDGYTF

cdr3_length: 16
j_call: TRBJ2-6
v_call: TRBV14
d_call: NA
clone_size: many
cdr3_nt: TGTGCCAGCAGCCAAGTCTCGACTTCTGGGGCCAACGTCCTGACTTTC
cdr3_aa: CASSQVSTSGANVLTF